This T cell receptor (beta chain) appears in the sequencing data of a study of T cell responses to AZD1222 COVID-19 vaccine. General study findings and limits: Unmutated regions of variants are reportedly targeted by nearly half of spike-specific TCRs.

Turning to this clone: No antigen is known for it.

Measured with immunoSEQ multiplex PCR; TCRdb has only the in-frame clones, and not every one. The sample yields roughly 110,000 clones, roughly nine tenths seen once. V shed 11 bases and J shed 0 bases, with 20 bases lying between them. The germline CDR1 and CDR2 sequences are SNHLY and FYNNEI. This CDR3 is 16 amino acids long. The J gene is TRBJ1-3, the V gene TRBV2, with a possible D match to TRBD1 (5 bases). The starting material was peripheral blood, obtained on day 0 of AZD1222 vaccination. The sequence came from an adult in good health. The CDR3 DNA sequence: TGTGCCCGGGGGGAAGACAGCCCATACTCTGGAAACACCATATATTTT. Translation: CARGEDSPYSGNTIYF.